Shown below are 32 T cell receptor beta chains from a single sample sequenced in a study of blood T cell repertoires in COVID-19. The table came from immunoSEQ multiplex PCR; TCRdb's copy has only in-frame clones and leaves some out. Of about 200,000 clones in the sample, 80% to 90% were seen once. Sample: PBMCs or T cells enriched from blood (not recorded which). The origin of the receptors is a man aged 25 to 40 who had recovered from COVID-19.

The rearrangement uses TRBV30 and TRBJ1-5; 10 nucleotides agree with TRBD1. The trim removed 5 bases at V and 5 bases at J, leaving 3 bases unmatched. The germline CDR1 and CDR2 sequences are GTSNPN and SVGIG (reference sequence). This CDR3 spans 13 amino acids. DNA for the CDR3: TGTGCCTGGGGGGACAGGGGCGATCAGCCCCAGCATTTT. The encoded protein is CAWGDRGDQPQHF.

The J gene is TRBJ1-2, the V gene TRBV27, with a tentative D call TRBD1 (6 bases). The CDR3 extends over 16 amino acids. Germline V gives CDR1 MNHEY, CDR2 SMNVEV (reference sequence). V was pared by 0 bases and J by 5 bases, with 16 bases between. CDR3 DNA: TGTGCCAGCAGTTTATCGCGGACAGTCCTTGGGTATGGCTACACCTTC. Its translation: CASSLSRTVLGYGYTF.

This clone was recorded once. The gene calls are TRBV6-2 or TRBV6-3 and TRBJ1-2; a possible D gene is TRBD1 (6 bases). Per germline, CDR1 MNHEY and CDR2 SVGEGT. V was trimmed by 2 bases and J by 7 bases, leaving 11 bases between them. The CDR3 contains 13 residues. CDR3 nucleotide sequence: TGTGCCAGCAGTTACGGGGGGGCGATTGGCTACACCTTC. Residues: CASSYGGAIGYTF.

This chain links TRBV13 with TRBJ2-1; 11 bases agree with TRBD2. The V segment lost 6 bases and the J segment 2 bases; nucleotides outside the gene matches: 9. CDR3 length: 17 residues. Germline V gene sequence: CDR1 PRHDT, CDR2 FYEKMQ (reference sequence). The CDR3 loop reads CASRLAGDPFTYNEQFF. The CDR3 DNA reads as TGTGCCAGCAGACTAGCGGGAGACCCCTTTACCTACAATGAGCAGTTCTTC.

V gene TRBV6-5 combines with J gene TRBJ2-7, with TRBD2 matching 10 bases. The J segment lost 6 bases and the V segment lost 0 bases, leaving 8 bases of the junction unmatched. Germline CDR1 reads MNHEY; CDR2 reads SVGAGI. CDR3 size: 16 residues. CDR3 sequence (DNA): TGTGCCAGCAGTTACTCTTCTAGCGGGAGTTCTGGCGAGCAGTACTTC. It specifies CASSYSSSGSSGEQYF.

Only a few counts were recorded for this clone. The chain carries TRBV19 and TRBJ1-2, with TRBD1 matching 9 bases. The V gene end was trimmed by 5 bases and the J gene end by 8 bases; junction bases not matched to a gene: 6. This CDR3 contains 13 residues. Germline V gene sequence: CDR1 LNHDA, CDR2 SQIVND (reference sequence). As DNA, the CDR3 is TGTGCCAGTAGTGAAGGGGACAGGGTCGGCTACACCTTC. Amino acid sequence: CASSEGDRVGYTF.

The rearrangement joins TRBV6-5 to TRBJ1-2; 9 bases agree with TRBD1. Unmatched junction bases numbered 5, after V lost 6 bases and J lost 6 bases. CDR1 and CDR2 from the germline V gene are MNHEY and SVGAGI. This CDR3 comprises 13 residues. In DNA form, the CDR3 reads TGTGCCAGCAGACTTGGGACAGGGAATGGCTACACCTTC. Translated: CASRLGTGNGYTF.

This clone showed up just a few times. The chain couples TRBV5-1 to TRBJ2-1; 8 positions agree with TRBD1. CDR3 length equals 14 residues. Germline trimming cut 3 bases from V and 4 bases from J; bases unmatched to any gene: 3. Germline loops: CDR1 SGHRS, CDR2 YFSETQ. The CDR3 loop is CASSWGQEYNEQFF. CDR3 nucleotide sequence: TGCGCCAGCAGCTGGGGACAGGAATACAATGAGCAGTTCTTC. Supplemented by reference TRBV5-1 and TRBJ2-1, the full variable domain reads KAGVTQTPRYLIKTRGQQVTLSCSPISGHRSVSWYQQTPGQGLQFLFEYFSETQRNKGNFPGRFSGRQFSNSRSEMNVSTLELGDSALYLCASSWGQEYNEQFFGPGTRLTVL.

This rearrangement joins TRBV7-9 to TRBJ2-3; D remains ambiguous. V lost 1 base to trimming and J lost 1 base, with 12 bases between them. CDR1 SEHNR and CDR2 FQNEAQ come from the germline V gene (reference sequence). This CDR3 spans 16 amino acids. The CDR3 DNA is TGTGCCAGCAGCTTAGTTTCGGGTTTCCGCACAGATACGCAGTATTTT. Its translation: CASSLVSGFRTDTQYF.

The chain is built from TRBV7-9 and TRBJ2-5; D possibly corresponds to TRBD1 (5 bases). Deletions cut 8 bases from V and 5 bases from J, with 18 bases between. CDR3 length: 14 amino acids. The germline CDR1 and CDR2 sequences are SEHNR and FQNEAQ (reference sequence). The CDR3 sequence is CASDEDSFAETQYF. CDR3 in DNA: TGTGCCAGCGATGAAGACAGTTTTGCTGAGACCCAGTACTTC. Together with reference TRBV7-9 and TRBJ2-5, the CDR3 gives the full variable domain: DTGVSQNPRHKITKRGQNVTFRCDPISEHNRLYWYRQTLGQGPEFLTYFQNEAQLEKSRLLSDRFSAERPKGSFSTLEIQRTEQGDSAMYLCASDEDSFAETQYFGPGTRLLVL.

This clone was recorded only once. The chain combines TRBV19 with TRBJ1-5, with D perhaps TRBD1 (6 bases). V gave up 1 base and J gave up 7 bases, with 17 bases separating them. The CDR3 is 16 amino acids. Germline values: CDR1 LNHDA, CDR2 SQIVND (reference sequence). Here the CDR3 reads CASSIGTGGFDQPQHF. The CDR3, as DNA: TGTGCCAGTAGTATAGGCACGGGGGGCTTTGACCAGCCCCAGCATTTT.

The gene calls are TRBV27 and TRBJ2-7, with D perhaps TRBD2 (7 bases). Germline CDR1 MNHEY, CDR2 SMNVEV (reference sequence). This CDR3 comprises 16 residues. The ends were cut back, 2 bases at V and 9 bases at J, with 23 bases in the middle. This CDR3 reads CASSLIGGGEVIGQYF. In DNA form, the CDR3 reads TGTGCCAGCAGTTTAATCGGCGGGGGCGAAGTTATCGGGCAGTACTTC.

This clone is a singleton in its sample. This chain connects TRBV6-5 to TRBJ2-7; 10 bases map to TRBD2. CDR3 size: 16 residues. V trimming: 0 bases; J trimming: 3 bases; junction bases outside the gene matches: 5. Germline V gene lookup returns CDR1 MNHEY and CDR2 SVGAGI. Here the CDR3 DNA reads TGTGCCAGCAGTTACTCGCCAGCGGGGGGGATCTACGAGCAGTACTTC. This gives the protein CASSYSPAGGIYEQYF.

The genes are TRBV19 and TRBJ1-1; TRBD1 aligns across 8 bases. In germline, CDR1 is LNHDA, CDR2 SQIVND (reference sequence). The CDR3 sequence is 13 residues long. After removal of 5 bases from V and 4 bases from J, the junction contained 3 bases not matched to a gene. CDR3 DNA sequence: TGTGCCAGTAGTTCGACAGGGGTCACTGAAGCTTTCTTT. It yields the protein CASSSTGVTEAFF. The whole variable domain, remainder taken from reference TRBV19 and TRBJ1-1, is DGGITQSPKYLFRKEGQNVTLSCEQNLNHDAMYWYRQDPGQGLRLIYYSQIVNDFQKGDIAEGYSVSREKKESFPLTVTSAQKNPTAFYLCASSSTGVTEAFFGQGTRLTVV.

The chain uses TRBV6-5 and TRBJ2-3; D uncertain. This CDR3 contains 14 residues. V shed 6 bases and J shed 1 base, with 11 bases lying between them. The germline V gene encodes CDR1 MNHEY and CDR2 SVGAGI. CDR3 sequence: CASSLSRGTDTQYF. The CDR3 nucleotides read TGTGCCAGCAGCCTATCCCGGGGCACAGATACGCAGTATTTT.

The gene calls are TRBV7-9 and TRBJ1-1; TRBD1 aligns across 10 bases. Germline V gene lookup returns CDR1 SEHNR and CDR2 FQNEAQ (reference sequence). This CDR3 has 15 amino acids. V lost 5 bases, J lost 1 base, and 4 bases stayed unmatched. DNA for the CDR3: TGTGCCAGCAGCCCTTGGGACAGGGGGAACACTGAAGCTTTCTTT. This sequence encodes CASSPWDRGNTEAFF. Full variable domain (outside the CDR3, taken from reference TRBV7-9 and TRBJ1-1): DTGVSQNPRHKITKRGQNVTFRCDPISEHNRLYWYRQTLGQGPEFLTYFQNEAQLEKSRLLSDRFSAERPKGSFSTLEIQRTEQGDSAMYLCASSPWDRGNTEAFFGQGTRLTVV.

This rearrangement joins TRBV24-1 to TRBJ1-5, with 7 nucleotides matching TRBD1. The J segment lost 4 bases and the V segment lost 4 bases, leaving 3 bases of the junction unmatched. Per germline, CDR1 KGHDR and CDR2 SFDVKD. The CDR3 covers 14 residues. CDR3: CATSEDRLNQPQHF. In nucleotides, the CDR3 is TGTGCCACCAGTGAGGACAGGCTGAATCAGCCCCAGCATTTT.

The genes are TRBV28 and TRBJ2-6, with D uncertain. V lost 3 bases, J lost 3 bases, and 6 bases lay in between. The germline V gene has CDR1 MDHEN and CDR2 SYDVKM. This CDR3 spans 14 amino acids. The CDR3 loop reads CASSFEVGANVLTF. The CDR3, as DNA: TGTGCCAGCAGTTTTGAGGTTGGGGCCAACGTCCTGACTTTC.

The CDR3 nucleotides read TGTGCCAGCAGCTATCCTGACACCTGGACTGAGCAGTACTTC. Translated: CASSYPDTWTEQYF. The chain has TRBV7-9 and TRBJ2-7; perhaps TRBD2 as D (5 bases). This CDR3 region has 14 residues. V lost 4 bases, J lost 7 bases, and 17 bases lay in between. Per germline, CDR1 SEHNR and CDR2 FQNEAQ (reference sequence).

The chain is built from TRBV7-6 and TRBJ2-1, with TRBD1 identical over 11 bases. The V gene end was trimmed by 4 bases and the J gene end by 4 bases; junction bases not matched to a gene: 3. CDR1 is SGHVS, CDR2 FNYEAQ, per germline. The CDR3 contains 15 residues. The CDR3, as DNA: TGTGCCAGCAGCTCCGGGACAGGGGGATACAATGAGCAGTTCTTC. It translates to CASSSGTGGYNEQFF.

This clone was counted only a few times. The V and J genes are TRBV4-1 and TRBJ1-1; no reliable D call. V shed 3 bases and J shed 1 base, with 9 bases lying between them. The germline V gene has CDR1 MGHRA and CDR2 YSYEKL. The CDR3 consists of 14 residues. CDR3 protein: CASSQRGGNTEAFF. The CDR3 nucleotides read TGCGCCAGCAGCCAGCGGGGTGGGAACACTGAAGCTTTCTTT.

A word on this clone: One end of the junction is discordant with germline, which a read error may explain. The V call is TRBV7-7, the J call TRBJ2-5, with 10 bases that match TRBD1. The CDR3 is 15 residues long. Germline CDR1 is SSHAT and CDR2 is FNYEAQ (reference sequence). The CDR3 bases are TGTGCTAGCAGCAACCGACAGGGGGCGGGAGAGACCCAGTACTTC. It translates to CASSNRQGAGETQYF.

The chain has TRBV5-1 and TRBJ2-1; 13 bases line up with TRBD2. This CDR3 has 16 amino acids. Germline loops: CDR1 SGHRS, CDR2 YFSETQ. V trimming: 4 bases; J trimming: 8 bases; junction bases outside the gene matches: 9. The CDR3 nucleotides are TGCGCCAGCAGCCTCTACGGGACTAGCGGGACGGATGAGCAGTTCTTC. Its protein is CASSLYGTSGTDEQFF.

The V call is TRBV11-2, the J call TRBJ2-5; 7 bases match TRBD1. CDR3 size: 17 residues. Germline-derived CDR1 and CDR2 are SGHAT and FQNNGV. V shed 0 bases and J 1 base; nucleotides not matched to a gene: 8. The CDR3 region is CASSLEMGQWVQETQYF. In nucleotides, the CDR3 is TGTGCCAGCAGCTTAGAGATGGGACAGTGGGTCCAAGAGACCCAGTACTTC.

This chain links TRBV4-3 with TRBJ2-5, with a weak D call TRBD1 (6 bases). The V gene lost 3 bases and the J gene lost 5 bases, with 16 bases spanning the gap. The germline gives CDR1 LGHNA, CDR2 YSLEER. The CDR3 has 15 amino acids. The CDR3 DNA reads TGCGCCAGCAGCCACAAGATACAGGGTTTGGAGACCCAGTACTTC. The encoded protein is CASSHKIQGLETQYF.

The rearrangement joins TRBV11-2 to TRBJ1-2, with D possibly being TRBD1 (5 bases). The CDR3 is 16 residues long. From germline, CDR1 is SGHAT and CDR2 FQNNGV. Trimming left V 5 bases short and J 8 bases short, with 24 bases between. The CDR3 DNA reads TGTGCCAGCAGCCCACTCTCAGGGTATCATCGGTACGGCTACACCTTC. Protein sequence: CASSPLSGYHRYGYTF.

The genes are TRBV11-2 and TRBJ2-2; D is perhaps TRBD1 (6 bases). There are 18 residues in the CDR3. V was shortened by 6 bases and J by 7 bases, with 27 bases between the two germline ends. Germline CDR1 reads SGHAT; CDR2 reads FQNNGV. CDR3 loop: CASSRVLVGQVQGGELFF. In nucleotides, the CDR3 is TGTGCCAGCAGTCGAGTCCTGGTGGGACAAGTCCAGGGCGGGGAGCTGTTTTTT.

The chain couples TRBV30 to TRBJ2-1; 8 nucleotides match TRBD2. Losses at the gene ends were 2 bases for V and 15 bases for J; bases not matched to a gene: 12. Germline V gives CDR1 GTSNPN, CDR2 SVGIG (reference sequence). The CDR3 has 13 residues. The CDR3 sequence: CAWSTPLWREVFF. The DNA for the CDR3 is TGTGCCTGGAGTACCCCCCTTTGGCGGGAGGTGTTCTTC.

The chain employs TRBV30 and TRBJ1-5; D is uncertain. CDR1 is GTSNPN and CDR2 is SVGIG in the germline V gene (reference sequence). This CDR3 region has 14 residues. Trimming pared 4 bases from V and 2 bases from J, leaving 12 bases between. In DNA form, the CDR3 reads TGTGCCTGGACCGAAGGGAGCGGCAATCAGCCCCAGCATTTT. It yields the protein CAWTEGSGNQPQHF.

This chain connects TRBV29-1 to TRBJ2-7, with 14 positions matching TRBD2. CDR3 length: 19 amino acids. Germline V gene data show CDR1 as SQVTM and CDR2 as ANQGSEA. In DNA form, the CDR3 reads TGCAACAAACTTGCCGAGGGGACTAGCGGGAGTACCCACTCCTACGAGCAGTACTTC. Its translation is CNKLAEGTSGSTHSYEQYF.

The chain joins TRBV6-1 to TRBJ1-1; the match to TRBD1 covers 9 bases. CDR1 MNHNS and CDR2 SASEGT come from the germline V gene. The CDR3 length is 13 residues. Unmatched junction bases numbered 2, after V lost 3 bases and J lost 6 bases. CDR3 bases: TGTGCCAGCAGTGAGCGACAGGGGGCTGAAGCTTTCTTT. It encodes CASSERQGAEAFF.

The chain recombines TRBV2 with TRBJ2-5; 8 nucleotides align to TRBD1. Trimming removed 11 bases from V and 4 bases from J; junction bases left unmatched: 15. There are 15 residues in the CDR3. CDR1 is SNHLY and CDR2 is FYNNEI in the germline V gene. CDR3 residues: CAVQTTGVDTETQYF. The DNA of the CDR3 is TGTGCCGTACAAACGACAGGGGTTGATACAGAGACCCAGTACTTC.